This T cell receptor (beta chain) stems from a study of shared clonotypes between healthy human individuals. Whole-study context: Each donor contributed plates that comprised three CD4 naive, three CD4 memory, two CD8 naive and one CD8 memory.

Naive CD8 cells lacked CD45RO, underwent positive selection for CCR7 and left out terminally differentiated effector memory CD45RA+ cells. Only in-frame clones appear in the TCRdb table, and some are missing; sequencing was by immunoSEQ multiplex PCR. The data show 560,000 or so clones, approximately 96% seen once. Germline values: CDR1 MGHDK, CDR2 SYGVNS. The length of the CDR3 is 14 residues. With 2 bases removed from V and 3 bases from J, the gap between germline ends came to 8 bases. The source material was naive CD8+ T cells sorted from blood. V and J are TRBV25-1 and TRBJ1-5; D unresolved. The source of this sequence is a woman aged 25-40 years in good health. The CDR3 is CASSENSFNQPQHF. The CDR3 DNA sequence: TGTGCCAGCAGTGAAAACAGTTTCAATCAGCCCCAGCATTTT.